Shown below are 22 T cell receptor beta chains from a single sample sequenced in a study of cytomegalovirus exposure and HLA in healthy donors (dated by TCRdb to about 2017). Library generation was performed with the immunoSEQ multiplex PCR assay. For the multiplex PCR, a mixture combining 60 forward primers for TCR Vbeta segments and 13 reverse primers for TCR Jbeta segments was used. Drawn from immuneACCESS, this table holds only the in-frame rearrangements with V and J called that TCRdb kept. Clones are partly lost; checked studies trace under half to an unresolved V gene and leave the rest unexplained. The sample records roughly 120,000 clones, over 8% of which are singletons. The ten top clones hold 4.5% to 6% of the sample. The sequenced material came from PBMCs. Receptors were obtained from a man between 40 and 49 years old in good health and CMV-seronegative.

V usage is TRBV18 and J usage is TRBJ1-1, with TRBD1 matching over 7 bases. Germline V gene sequence: CDR1 KGHSH, CDR2 LQKENI. The CDR3 has 13 amino acids. The V and J ends lost 5 bases and 4 bases, in that order; junction bases with no gene match: 4. The chain's CDR3 is CASSDRELTEAFF. CDR3 coding DNA: TGTGCCAGCTCAGACAGGGAACTCACTGAAGCTTTCTTT.

The V call is TRBV6-1, the J call TRBJ1-5; 8 positions match TRBD1. The ends lost 6 bases at V and 0 bases at J; junction bases unmatched: 4. This CDR3 has 15 residues. Germline-derived CDR1 and CDR2 are MNHNS and SASEGT. The DNA for the CDR3 is TGTGCCAGCAGCTCGACAGGGGATAGCAATCAGCCCCAGCATTTT. It is translated as CASSSTGDSNQPQHF.

The rearrangement links TRBV7-9 to TRBJ1-1, with D possibly being TRBD1 (5 bases). The CDR3 is made up of 12 amino acids. The germline V gene has CDR1 SEHNR and CDR2 FQNEAQ (reference sequence). Trimming took off 4 bases at V and 5 bases at J, with 8 bases between the two ends. DNA for the CDR3: TGTGCCAGCAGCTGGGGCAATACTGAAGCTTTCTTT. It specifies CASSWGNTEAFF. Full variable domain (rest looked up from reference TRBV7-9 and TRBJ1-1): DTGVSQNPRHKITKRGQNVTFRCDPISEHNRLYWYRQTLGQGPEFLTYFQNEAQLEKSRLLSDRFSAERPKGSFSTLEIQRTEQGDSAMYLCASSWGNTEAFFGQGTRLTVV.

A few counts support this clone. This chain links TRBV28 with TRBJ2-3; D is possibly TRBD2 (6 bases). The germline V gene encodes CDR1 MDHEN and CDR2 SYDVKM. The CDR3 is made up of 15 amino acids. The germline V and J ends were trimmed by 6 bases and 3 bases, with 16 bases remaining between them. Here the CDR3 reads CASSSGAGQTDTQYF. Written as DNA, the CDR3 is TGTGCCAGCAGCTCGGGTGCGGGGCAGACAGATACGCAGTATTTT.

The rearrangement uses TRBV7-8 and TRBJ1-6; D perhaps matches TRBD1 (6 bases). V was trimmed by 1 base and J by 9 bases, leaving 10 bases between them. The CDR3 runs to 14 residues. Germline values: CDR1 SGHVS, CDR2 FQNEAQ. Here the CDR3 reads CASSLDRAGSPLHF. CDR3 in DNA: TGTGCCAGCAGCTTAGACAGGGCGGGTTCACCCCTCCACTTT.

This clone showed up just a few times. The chain is built from TRBV18 and TRBJ2-7; D might be TRBD2 (6 bases). The V gene lost 4 bases and the J gene lost 1 base, with 11 bases spanning the gap. Germline CDR1 reads KGHSH; CDR2 reads LQKENI. The CDR3 is 14 residues long. The CDR3 DNA sequence: TGTGCCAGCTCACGGGCTAGCGAGTCCTACGAGCAGTACTTC. This encodes CASSRASESYEQYF.

The rearrangement links TRBV6-6 to TRBJ2-5, with TRBD2 identical over 9 bases. Germline V CDR1 and CDR2: MNHNY, SVGAGI (reference sequence). The CDR3 is 16 residues long. V shed 7 bases and J 0 bases; nucleotides not matched to a gene: 9. The CDR3 DNA follows: TGTGCCAGCAAGGCGGGGGGGAAGGGGGACCAAGAGACCCAGTACTTC. It codes for CASKAGGKGDQETQYF.

There are a few counts of this clone. CDR3 bases: TGTGCCAGCAGGGTGGGACAGGTGCCAGATACGCAGTATTTT. It translates to CASRVGQVPDTQYF. J is TRBJ2-3 and V is TRBV6-1; 8 positions match TRBD1. Losses at the gene ends were 6 bases for V and 4 bases for J; bases not matched to a gene: 6. Germline CDR1 is MNHNS and CDR2 is SASEGT. The CDR3 totals 14 residues.

This clone has just a few counts. This rearrangement joins TRBV14 to TRBJ2-1; D gene ambiguous. V lost 0 bases and J lost 6, with 6 bases in between. The CDR3 runs to 13 residues. Germline lookup yields CDR1 SGHDN and CDR2 FVKESK. The CDR3 nucleotides read TGTGCCAGCAGCCAAGAATGGGCCAATGAGCAGTTCTTC. Translating it yields CASSQEWANEQFF. Looking up the rest from reference TRBV14 and TRBJ2-1 gives the full variable domain: EAGVTQFPSHSVIEKGQTVTLRCDPISGHDNLYWYRRVMGKEIKFLLHFVKESKQDESGMPNNRFLAERTGGTYSTLKVQPAELEDSGVYFCASSQEWANEQFFGPGTRLTVL.

This clone occurred a few times. This chain connects TRBV7-9 to TRBJ1-6, with 8 positions matching TRBD1. The CDR3 spans 19 residues. Looked up from germline, CDR1 is SEHNR and CDR2 is FQNEAQ (reference sequence). The V segment lost 3 bases and the J segment 0 bases; nucleotides outside the gene matches: 10. The CDR3 DNA reads as TGTGCCAGCAGCTTTACCCCGGGACAGGAGAGCTCCTATAATTCACCCCTCCACTTT. This gives the protein CASSFTPGQESSYNSPLHF.

The V and J genes are TRBV5-6 and TRBJ1-1; 7 bases map to TRBD1. J was trimmed by 1 base and V by 4 bases; bases with no gene match: 10. The CDR3 is 16 residues long. In germline, CDR1 is SGHDT, CDR2 YYEEEE. This chain's CDR3 is CASSQVSGQRNTEAFF. CDR3 nucleotides: TGTGCCAGCAGCCAAGTCTCGGGACAGCGGAACACTGAAGCTTTCTTT.

The chain recombines TRBV15 with TRBJ1-3; D unresolved. CDR3 size: 13 residues. Trimming shortened V by 3 bases and J by 2 bases, and 5 bases separated the two germline ends. Germline V lookup: CDR1 LNHNV, CDR2 YYDKDF (reference sequence). CDR3 sequence reads: CATSSTAGNTIYF. The CDR3 region has the DNA TGTGCCACCAGCAGCACAGCTGGAAACACCATATATTTT.

In this sample, this clone turned up a few times. V usage is TRBV5-6 and J usage is TRBJ1-1; D perhaps matches TRBD1 (5 bases). This CDR3 spans 15 amino acids. Germline-derived CDR1 and CDR2 are SGHDT and YYEEEE. Trimming removed 0 bases at V and 0 bases at J, with 9 bases between. This chain's CDR3 is CASSLAGLLNTEAFF. As DNA, the CDR3 is TGTGCCAGCAGCTTGGCGGGACTCCTGAACACTGAAGCTTTCTTT.

The chain recombines TRBV2 with TRBJ2-2; 8 nucleotides line up with TRBD1. Germline CDR1 SNHLY, CDR2 FYNNEI. V lost 5 bases, J lost 13 bases, and 6 bases stayed unmatched. This CDR3 contains 12 residues. The chain's CDR3 is CASSSGQGALFF. The DNA of the CDR3 is TGTGCCAGCAGTTCCGGACAGGGAGCGCTGTTTTTT.

The V and J genes are TRBV5-4 and TRBJ2-1; TRBD2 matches at 11 bases. V was clipped by 5 bases and J by 8 bases; unmatched bases: 6. This CDR3 is 14 amino acids long. CDR1 and CDR2 (germline): SGHNT, YYREEE (reference sequence). CDR3 sequence reads: CASSLAGGNDEQFF. The CDR3 DNA is TGTGCCAGCAGTCTAGCGGGGGGAAACGATGAGCAGTTCTTC. The variable domain in full, with the rest retrieved from reference TRBV5-4 and TRBJ2-1, is ETGVTQSPTHLIKTRGQQVTLRCSSQSGHNTVSWYQQALGQGPQFIFQYYREEENGRGNFPPRFSGLQFPNYSSELNVNALELDDSALYLCASSLAGGNDEQFFGPGTRLTVL.

The sample holds a few counts of this clone. The gene calls are TRBV19 and TRBJ2-3, with TRBD2 matching over 12 bases. The germline V gene encodes CDR1 LNHDA and CDR2 SQIVND (reference sequence). V lost 7 bases and J lost 2; bases outside the gene matches: 7. The CDR3 is 16 amino acids. CDR3 region: CASTRTSGAFTDTQYF. The DNA of the CDR3 is TGTGCCAGTACCCGGACTAGCGGGGCTTTCACAGATACGCAGTATTTT.

This clone was detected a few times. In DNA form, the CDR3 reads TGTGCCAGCAGTCACAGGAACACTGAAGCTTTCTTT. The encoded protein is CASSHRNTEAFF. The chain joins TRBV7-2 to TRBJ1-1; no reliable D call. The CDR3 is 12 amino acids. Trimming pared 6 bases from V and 1 base from J, leaving 6 bases between. Germline lookup yields CDR1 SGHTA and CDR2 FQGNSA.

This clone was picked up a small number of times. This chain connects TRBV10-2 to TRBJ2-2; 16 nucleotides match TRBD2. The CDR3 runs 20 residues. The germline CDR1 and CDR2 sequences are WSHSY and SAAADI. The V gene end was trimmed by 2 bases and the J gene end by 6 bases; junction bases not matched to a gene: 12. This CDR3 reads CASSEETLGLAGGPPGELFF. The CDR3, as DNA: TGCGCCAGCAGTGAGGAGACCTTGGGACTAGCGGGGGGGCCCCCCGGGGAGCTGTTTTTT.

In this sample, this clone turned up a few times. The rearrangement links TRBV9 to TRBJ1-1, with D tentatively TRBD1 (6 bases). Germline V gives CDR1 SGDLS, CDR2 YYNGEE. Trimming removed 4 bases from V and 8 bases from J, with 15 bases in between. This CDR3 spans 13 amino acids. The CDR3 sequence: CASSYTGNEEAFF. In DNA, the CDR3 is TGTGCCAGCAGCTATACAGGGAATGAGGAAGCTTTCTTT.

This rearrangement joins TRBV7-7 to TRBJ2-3; D perhaps matches TRBD2 (6 bases). The CDR3 has 15 amino acids. With 3 bases removed from V and 0 bases from J, the gap between germline ends came to 10 bases. CDR1 is SSHAT, CDR2 FNYEAQ, per germline (reference sequence). The DNA for the CDR3 is TGTGCCAGCAGCTTCGGCGGGGCCAGCACAGATACGCAGTATTTT. Translation: CASSFGGASTDTQYF.

This clone appeared a few times. The V gene is TRBV6-6, the J gene TRBJ1-1, with D hard to call. CDR3 length: 13 amino acids. V was trimmed by 2 bases and J by 11 bases, leaving 15 bases between them. CDR1 and CDR2 (germline): MNHNY, SVGAGI (reference sequence). The CDR3 coding sequence is TGTGCCAGCAGTTACCGGGCCTCTGGGGAGGCTTTCTTT. Protein product: CASSYRASGEAFF.

The CDR3 region is CASSSGAHRSQNYGYTF. For the CDR3, the DNA is TGTGCCAGCAGTTCCGGTGCGCACAGGTCCCAAAACTATGGCTACACCTTC. The V and J genes are TRBV28 and TRBJ1-2; TRBD1 is a possible D gene (5 bases). Germline CDR1 reads MDHEN; CDR2 reads SYDVKM. Trimming took 4 bases from V and 2 from J, leaving 20 bases between them. There are 17 residues in the CDR3.